The 5 T cell receptor beta chains below were found in one sample sequenced in a study of T cell responses to AZD1222 COVID-19 vaccine. Clones were sequenced by immunoSEQ multiplex PCR, and TCRdb holds only the in-frame ones, with some missing. Of about 130,000 clones listed, 88% are singletons. The sample consisted of peripheral blood, taken on day 0 of MenACWY control vaccination. The receptors originated from an adult in good health.

The rearrangement joins TRBV4-1 to TRBJ2-3; 11 bases are shared with TRBD2. With 2 bases clipped from V and 11 bases from J, the junction kept 15 bases outside the gene matches. The germline gives CDR1 MGHRA, CDR2 YSYEKL. The CDR3 consists of 17 residues. The CDR3 region is CASSQLNPSGRPRRQYF. The CDR3 DNA sequence: TGCGCCAGCAGCCAATTAAACCCTAGCGGGAGGCCCCGGAGGCAGTATTTT.

The J gene is TRBJ1-1, the V gene TRBV7-8; D might be TRBD1 (5 bases). Per the germline V gene, CDR1 is SGHVS and CDR2 is FQNEAQ. The CDR3 spans 16 residues. Between the trimmed V and J ends, which lost 5 bases and 5 bases, there was a span of 21 bases. This CDR3 reads CASSARGGIRWTEAFF. CDR3 coding DNA: TGTGCCAGCAGCGCCCGGGGGGGGATCCGATGGACTGAAGCTTTCTTT.

The chain employs TRBV19 and TRBJ2-7, with D unclear. The CDR3 is made up of 13 amino acids. Germline CDR1 reads LNHDA; CDR2 reads SQIVND (reference sequence). Trimming removed 0 bases from V and 0 bases from J, with 3 bases in between. In DNA, the CDR3 is TGTGCCAGTAGTATAGACACCTCCTACGAGCAGTACTTC. Its translation is CASSIDTSYEQYF.

The J gene is TRBJ1-5, the V gene TRBV28; TRBD1 agrees at 7 bases. The germline V gene has CDR1 MDHEN and CDR2 SYDVKM. The CDR3 spans 14 residues. Trimming at V came to 5 bases and at J to 2 bases, leaving 3 bases not matched to a gene. Written as DNA, the CDR3 is TGTGCCAGCAGTCAGGGGGGCGGCAATCAGCCCCAGCATTTT. Translation: CASSQGGGNQPQHF.

This rearrangement joins TRBV19 to TRBJ2-3; 9 bases agree with TRBD2. The CDR3 runs 14 residues. Per germline, CDR1 LNHDA and CDR2 SQIVND (reference sequence). J lost 4 bases, V lost 3 bases, and 2 bases had no gene match. The CDR3 spells CASSIGGRADTQYF. The CDR3, as DNA: TGTGCCAGTAGTATTGGCGGGAGGGCAGATACGCAGTATTTT.